This TCR beta chain was obtained from a study of T cell repertoires in ileal Crohn's disease. Study information: At surgery, about 36% of patients smoked, with median disease duration roughly 8.3 years.

The data were produced by immunoSEQ multiplex PCR, yet TCRdb's version contains in-frame clones alone and is incomplete. The sample lists around 2,900 clones; about 70% were seen once. A single count supports this clone. The antigen remains unidentified. The CDR3 extends over 15 amino acids. Germline V gene lookup returns CDR1 LNHDA and CDR2 SQIVND (reference sequence). The V and J ends lost 6 bases and 3 bases, in that order; junction bases with no gene match: 6. The time point denotes: neoterminal ileum biopsy at postoperative endoscopy, about 6 months after surgery. Overall study results and limits: Compared with non-smokers, active smokers at surgery showed more clonal expansions.

Sequencing was done on a sample of ileal tissue. The clonotype was recovered from an adult with Crohn's disease. The chain is built from TRBV19 and TRBJ2-3; 10 nucleotides line up with TRBD2. In DNA form, the CDR3 reads TGTGCCAGTAGGGATAGCGGGGGGAGGACAGATACGCAGTATTTT. Residues: CASRDSGGRTDTQYF.